The clone carrying this T cell receptor beta chain has a handful of counts. Its antigen is as yet unknown. CDR1 and CDR2 from the germline V gene are MNHEY and SMNVEV (reference sequence). The CDR3 has 14 amino acids. Losses at the gene ends were 6 bases for V and 5 bases for J; bases not matched to a gene: 6. The sample comes from a study of T-cell memory formation after mild COVID-19. Findings and caveats of the study: That cross-reactive memory joined was suggested by some responding clones appearing in pre-infection memory.

TCRdb independently ran MiXCR on the 5' RACE reads; one entry per CDR3 protein. The sample shows about 190,000 distinct CDR3 sequences, around 18% of them seen only once. This rearrangement joins TRBV27 to TRBJ2-2; 7 bases agree with TRBD1. The source of this sequence is an adult woman who had mild COVID-19 (a few samples of this study predate the infection). Cell type and time point are not known. Sequencing was carried out using PBMCs or a T cell subset sorted from them (not recorded which). CDR3: CASRPQGITGELFF. CDR3 coding DNA: TGTGCCAGCAGGCCACAGGGGATAACCGGGGAGCTGTTTTTT.